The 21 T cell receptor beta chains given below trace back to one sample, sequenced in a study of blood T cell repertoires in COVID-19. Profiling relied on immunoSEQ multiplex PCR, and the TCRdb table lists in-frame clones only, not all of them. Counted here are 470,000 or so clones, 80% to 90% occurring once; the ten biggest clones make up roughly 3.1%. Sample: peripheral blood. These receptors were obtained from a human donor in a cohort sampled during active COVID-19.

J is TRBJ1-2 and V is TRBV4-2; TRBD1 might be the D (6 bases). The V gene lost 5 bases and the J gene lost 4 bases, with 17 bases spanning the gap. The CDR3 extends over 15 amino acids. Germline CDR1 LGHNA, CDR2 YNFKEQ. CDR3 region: CASSSHRDTSYGYTF. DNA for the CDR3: TGTGCCAGCAGCTCCCACCGGGACACCTCCTATGGCTACACCTTC.

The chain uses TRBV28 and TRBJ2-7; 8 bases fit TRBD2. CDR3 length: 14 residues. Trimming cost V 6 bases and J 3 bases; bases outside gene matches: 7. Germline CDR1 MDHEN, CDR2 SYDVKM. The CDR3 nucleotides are TGTGCCAGCAGCGTCCCGACTAGCGTCTACGAGCAGTACTTC. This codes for CASSVPTSVYEQYF.

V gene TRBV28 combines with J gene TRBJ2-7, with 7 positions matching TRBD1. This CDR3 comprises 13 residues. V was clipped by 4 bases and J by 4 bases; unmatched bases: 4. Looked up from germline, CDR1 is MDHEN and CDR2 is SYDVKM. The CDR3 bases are TGTGCCAGCAGTTACTCGACAGGGTACGAGCAGTACTTC. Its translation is CASSYSTGYEQYF.

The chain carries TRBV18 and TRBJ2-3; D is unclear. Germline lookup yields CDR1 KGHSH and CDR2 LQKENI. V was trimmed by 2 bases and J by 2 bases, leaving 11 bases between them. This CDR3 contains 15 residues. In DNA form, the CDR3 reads TGTGCCAGCTCACCAAGAGGCACGAACACAGATACGCAGTATTTT. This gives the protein CASSPRGTNTDTQYF.

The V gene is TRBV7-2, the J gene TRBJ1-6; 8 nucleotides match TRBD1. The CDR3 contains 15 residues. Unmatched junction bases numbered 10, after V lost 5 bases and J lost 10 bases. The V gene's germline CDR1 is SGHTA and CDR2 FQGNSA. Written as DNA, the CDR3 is TGTGCCAGCAGCCCAGGACAGGGTCTGGGATCACCCCTCCACTTT. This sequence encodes CASSPGQGLGSPLHF.

CDR3 coding DNA: TGTGCCAGCAGTGAATCTTCTACCTACCCCGGGGAGCTGTTTTTT. Amino acids: CASSESSTYPGELFF. The rearrangement uses TRBV6-4 and TRBJ2-2; D call uncertain. Trimming left V 3 bases short and J 6 bases short, with 14 bases between. Germline V gene sequence: CDR1 MRHNA, CDR2 SNTAGT. The CDR3 is 15 residues long.

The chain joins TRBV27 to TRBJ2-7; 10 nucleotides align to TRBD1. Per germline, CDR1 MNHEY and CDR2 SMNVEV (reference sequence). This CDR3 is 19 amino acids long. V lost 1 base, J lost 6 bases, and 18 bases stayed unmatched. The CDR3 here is CASSLYGADMGQGPIEQYF. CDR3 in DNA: TGTGCCAGCAGTTTATATGGAGCTGATATGGGACAGGGGCCGATCGAGCAGTACTTC.

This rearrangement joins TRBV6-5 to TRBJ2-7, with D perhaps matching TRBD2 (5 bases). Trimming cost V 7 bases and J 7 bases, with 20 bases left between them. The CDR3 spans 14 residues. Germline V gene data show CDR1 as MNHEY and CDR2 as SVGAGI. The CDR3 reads CASMITPDSGEQYF. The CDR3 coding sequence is TGTGCCAGCATGATAACACCCGACTCGGGGGAGCAGTACTTC.

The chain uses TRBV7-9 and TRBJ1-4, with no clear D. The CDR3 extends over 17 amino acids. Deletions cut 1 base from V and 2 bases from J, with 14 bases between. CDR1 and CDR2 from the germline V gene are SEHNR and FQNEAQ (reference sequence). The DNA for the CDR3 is TGTGCCAGCAGCTTAGGGCGGGCAGCGTCGACTAATGAAAAACTGTTTTTT. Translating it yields CASSLGRAASTNEKLFF.

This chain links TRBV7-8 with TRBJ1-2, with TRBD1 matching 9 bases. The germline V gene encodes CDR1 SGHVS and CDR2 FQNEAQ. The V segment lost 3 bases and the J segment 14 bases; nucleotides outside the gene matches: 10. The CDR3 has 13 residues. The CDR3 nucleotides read TGTGCCAGCAGCTTCAGCGGGACAGGGTCGGCGACCTTC. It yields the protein CASSFSGTGSATF. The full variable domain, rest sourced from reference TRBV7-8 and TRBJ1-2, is GAGVSQSPRYKVAKRGQDVALRCDPISGHVSLFWYQQALGQGPEFLTYFQNEAQLDKSGLPSDRFFAERPEGSVSTLKIQRTQQEDSAVYLCASSFSGTGSATFGSGTRLTVV.

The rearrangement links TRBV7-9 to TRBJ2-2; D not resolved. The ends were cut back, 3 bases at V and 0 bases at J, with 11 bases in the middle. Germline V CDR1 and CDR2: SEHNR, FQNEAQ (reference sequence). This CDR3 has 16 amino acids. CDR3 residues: CASSFLGPTNTGELFF. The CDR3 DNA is TGTGCCAGCAGCTTTCTTGGGCCAACGAACACCGGGGAGCTGTTTTTT.

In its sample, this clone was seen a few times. CDR3 loop: CASSFSPGGLNNEQFF. DNA of the CDR3: TGCGCCAGCAGCTTCTCCCCGGGAGGGCTGAACAATGAGCAGTTCTTC. The chain is built from TRBV5-1 and TRBJ2-1; TRBD2 matches 8 bases. The germline V gene has CDR1 SGHRS and CDR2 YFSETQ. The CDR3 is 16 amino acids. Trimming at V came to 2 bases and at J to 5 bases, leaving 9 bases not matched to a gene.

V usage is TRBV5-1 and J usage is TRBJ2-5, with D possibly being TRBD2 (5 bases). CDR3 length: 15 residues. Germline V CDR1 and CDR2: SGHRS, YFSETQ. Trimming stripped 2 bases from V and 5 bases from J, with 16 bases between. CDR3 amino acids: CASSFMREGRETQYF. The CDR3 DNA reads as TGCGCCAGCAGCTTTATGCGCGAGGGCAGGGAGACCCAGTACTTC.

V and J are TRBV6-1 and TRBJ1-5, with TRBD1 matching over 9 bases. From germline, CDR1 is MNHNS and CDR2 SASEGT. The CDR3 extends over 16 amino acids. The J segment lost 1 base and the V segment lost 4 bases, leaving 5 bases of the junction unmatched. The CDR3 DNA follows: TGTGCCAGCAGTGCTACTGGGACAGGGAGCAATCAGCCCCAGCATTTT. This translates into CASSATGTGSNQPQHF.

The DNA of the CDR3 is TGCGCCAGCAGCTGGAGCTCTGGGGCCAACGTCCTGACTTTC. It yields the protein CASSWSSGANVLTF. The rearrangement links TRBV5-1 to TRBJ2-6; D is uncertain. V dropped 3 bases and J dropped 0 bases, with 4 bases sitting between them. CDR3 size: 14 residues. CDR1 and CDR2 from the germline V gene are SGHRS and YFSETQ. Supplemented by reference TRBV5-1 and TRBJ2-6, the full variable domain reads KAGVTQTPRYLIKTRGQQVTLSCSPISGHRSVSWYQQTPGQGLQFLFEYFSETQRNKGNFPGRFSGRQFSNSRSEMNVSTLELGDSALYLCASSWSSGANVLTFGAGSRLTVL.

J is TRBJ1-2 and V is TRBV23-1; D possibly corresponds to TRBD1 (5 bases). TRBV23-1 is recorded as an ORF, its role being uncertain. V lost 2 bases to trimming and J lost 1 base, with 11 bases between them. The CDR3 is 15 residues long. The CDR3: CASSQRAGGNYGYTF. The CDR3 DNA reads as TGCGCCAGCAGTCAACGGGCGGGGGGTAACTATGGCTACACCTTC.

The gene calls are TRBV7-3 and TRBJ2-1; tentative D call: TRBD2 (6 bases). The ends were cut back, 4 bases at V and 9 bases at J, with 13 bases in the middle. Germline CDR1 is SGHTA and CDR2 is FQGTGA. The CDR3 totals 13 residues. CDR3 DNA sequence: TGTGCCAGCAGCTACAGAGGCGGGATTGAGCAGTTCTTC. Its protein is CASSYRGGIEQFF.

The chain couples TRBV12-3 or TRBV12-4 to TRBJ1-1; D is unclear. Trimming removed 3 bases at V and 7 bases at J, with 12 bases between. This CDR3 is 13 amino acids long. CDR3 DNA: TGTGCCAGCAGTTTTTTCCGGGAGGGTGAAGCTTTCTTT. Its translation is CASSFFREGEAFF.

CDR3 DNA sequence: TGTGCCAGCAGCAATAGCGGGGGCTTCCAAGAGACCCAGTACTTC. It codes for CASSNSGGFQETQYF. The chain uses TRBV7-9 and TRBJ2-5, with 9 bases that match TRBD2. The V gene end was trimmed by 5 bases and the J gene end by 1 base; junction bases not matched to a gene: 5. This CDR3 comprises 15 residues. CDR1 SEHNR and CDR2 FQNEAQ come from the germline V gene (reference sequence).

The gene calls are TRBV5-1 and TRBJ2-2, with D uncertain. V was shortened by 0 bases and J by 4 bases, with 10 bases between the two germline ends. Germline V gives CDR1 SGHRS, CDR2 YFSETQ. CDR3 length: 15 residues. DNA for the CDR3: TGCGCCAGCAGCTTGGCAGGTCATCTCACCGGGGAGCTGTTTTTT. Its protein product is CASSLAGHLTGELFF. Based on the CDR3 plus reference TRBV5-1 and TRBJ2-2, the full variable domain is KAGVTQTPRYLIKTRGQQVTLSCSPISGHRSVSWYQQTPGQGLQFLFEYFSETQRNKGNFPGRFSGRQFSNSRSEMNVSTLELGDSALYLCASSLAGHLTGELFFGEGSRLTVL.

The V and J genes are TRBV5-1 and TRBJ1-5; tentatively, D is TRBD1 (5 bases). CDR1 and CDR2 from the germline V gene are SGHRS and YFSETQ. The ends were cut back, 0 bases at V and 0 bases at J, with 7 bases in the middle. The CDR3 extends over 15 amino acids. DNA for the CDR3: TGCGCCAGCAGCTTGGGACAGTATAGCAATCAGCCCCAGCATTTT. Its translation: CASSLGQYSNQPQHF.